The 29 T cell receptor beta chains below come from one sample, sequenced in a study of Graves' ophthalmopathy and Graves' hyperthyroidism. Amplifying from RNA transcripts, the study obtained TCR beta CDR3 regions. RT-PCR in the first round used HTBI primers; a second-round multiplex PCR followed. TCRdb used MiXCR to reprocess the multiplex PCR reads, holding one entry per CDR3 protein. This sample has about 39,000 distinct CDR3 sequences, with roughly 50% found just once. The sequenced sample was peripheral blood. All receptors derive from an adult woman with stable Graves' hyperthyroidism.

The genes are TRBV7-6 and TRBJ1-2, with TRBD1 identical over 8 bases. V shed 1 base and J 3 bases; nucleotides not matched to a gene: 4. The germline V gene encodes CDR1 SGHVS and CDR2 FNYEAQ. The CDR3 consists of 15 residues. In DNA form, the CDR3 reads TGTGCCAGCAGCTTAGAGTCAGGGGGCGACTATGGCTACACCTTC. Its translation is CASSLESGGDYGYTF.

This clonotype occurred many times. The gene calls are TRBV9 and TRBJ2-2; TRBD2 matches at 8 bases. The length of the CDR3 is 16 residues. The V gene's germline CDR1 is SGDLS and CDR2 YYNGEE. V trimming: 0 bases; J trimming: 4 bases; junction bases outside the gene matches: 5. CDR3: CASSVGGLASTGELFF. The CDR3 DNA sequence: TGTGCCAGCAGCGTAGGTGGACTAGCATCCACCGGGGAGCTGTTTTTT. The complete variable domain, with remaining parts taken from reference TRBV9 and TRBJ2-2, reads DSGVTQTPKHLITATGQRVTLRCSPRSGDLSVYWYQQSLDQGLQFLIQYYNGEERAKGNILERFSAQQFPDLHSELNLSSLELGDSALYFCASSVGGLASTGELFFGEGSRLTVL.

This clonotype was picked up a small number of times. The rearrangement uses TRBV20-1 and TRBJ2-7, with 11 bases identical to TRBD2. Looked up from germline, CDR1 is DFQATT and CDR2 is SNEGSKA (reference sequence). J lost 3 bases, V lost 6 bases, and 1 base had no gene match. The CDR3 extends over 12 amino acids. The CDR3 sequence: CSATSGSYEQYF. The CDR3 bases are TGCAGTGCCACTAGCGGGAGCTACGAGCAGTACTTC.

V and J are TRBV7-9 and TRBJ1-2; 9 nucleotides match TRBD1. This CDR3 region has 14 residues. The germline CDR1 and CDR2 sequences are SEHNR and FQNEAQ (reference sequence). The trim removed 6 bases at V and 0 bases at J, leaving 2 bases unmatched. This CDR3 is CASSRTGANYGYTF. The CDR3, as DNA: TGTGCCAGCAGTAGGACAGGGGCTAACTATGGCTACACCTTC.

The chain has TRBV5-1 and TRBJ2-3; TRBD1 aligns across 9 bases. After removal of 4 bases from V and 4 bases from J, the junction contained 13 bases not matched to a gene. Germline V lookup: CDR1 SGHRS, CDR2 YFSETQ. This CDR3 contains 17 residues. In DNA, the CDR3 is TGCGCCAGCAGCCTTAACCCCGGGACAGGGTTGCCAGATACGCAGTATTTT. Translated: CASSLNPGTGLPDTQYF.

V and J are TRBV29-1 and TRBJ2-7; 7 bases are a match to TRBD2. The germline CDR1 and CDR2 sequences are SQVTM and ANQGSEA. The trim removed 8 bases at V and 2 bases at J, leaving 9 bases unmatched. The CDR3 contains 13 residues. The CDR3 loop is CSTRGAGAYEQYF. The DNA for the CDR3 is TGCAGCACGAGGGGTGCGGGAGCCTACGAGCAGTACTTC.

This clonotype has a count of ten or more. The J gene is TRBJ1-5, the V gene TRBV20-1; the D is unclear. CDR1 and CDR2 from the germline V gene are DFQATT and SNEGSKA (reference sequence). This CDR3 contains 13 residues. V lost 3 bases and J 0 bases, leaving 6 bases between the germline ends. The CDR3 coding sequence is TGCAGTGCTAGGTCCGTTAGCAATCAGCCCCAGCATTTT. Translated, it gives CSARSVSNQPQHF.

The chain combines TRBV7-9 with TRBJ2-5; D is perhaps TRBD2 (7 bases). Looked up from germline, CDR1 is SEHNR and CDR2 is FQNEAQ (reference sequence). The CDR3 sequence is 15 residues long. Trimming removed 8 bases at V and 1 base at J, with 17 bases between. CDR3 amino acids: CASAPGGGSQETQYF. CDR3 DNA sequence: TGTGCCAGCGCACCTGGGGGCGGGAGCCAAGAGACCCAGTACTTC.

This clonotype was detected once. The chain uses TRBV15 and TRBJ1-2; D may be TRBD1 (6 bases). Germline V lookup: CDR1 LNHNV, CDR2 YYDKDF (reference sequence). V shed 1 base and J shed 8 bases, with 14 bases lying between them. This CDR3 is 14 amino acids long. The CDR3 coding sequence is TGTGCCACCAGCAGAGGCAGGGGCGCGGCAGGCTACACCTTC. Translation gives CATSRGRGAAGYTF.

V gene TRBV11-3 combines with J gene TRBJ2-7; TRBD2 agrees at 11 bases. CDR3 length equals 13 residues. Per germline, CDR1 SGHNT and CDR2 YENEEA. J was trimmed by 4 bases and V by 10 bases; bases with no gene match: 6. The CDR3 protein is CATEGLAVYEQYF. The CDR3 DNA reads TGTGCCACCGAGGGACTAGCGGTTTACGAGCAGTACTTC.

This rearrangement joins TRBV5-1 to TRBJ2-7; 14 positions match TRBD2. CDR1 and CDR2 (germline): SGHRS, YFSETQ. The ends lost 4 bases at V and 7 bases at J; junction bases unmatched: 13. The CDR3 has 17 amino acids. This chain's CDR3 is CASSDRGLAGDTGEQYF. The CDR3 DNA is TGCGCCAGCAGCGACCGGGGACTAGCGGGAGACACCGGGGAGCAGTACTTC.

With respect to this clonotype: Given the absence of the conserved phenylalanine or tryptophan at the CDR3 end, a read error is likely. The DNA is omitted, as the CDR3 cannot be located on it reliably, and the CDR3 follows TCRdb's listing. The rearrangement joins TRBV7-9 to TRBJ1-3. CDR1 is SEHNR and CDR2 is FQNEAQ in the germline V gene (reference sequence). The CDR3 extends over 8 residues, inclusive of both ends. This chain's CDR3 is CASSPNQI.

Concerning this clonotype itself: This could be a read error, since a much larger clone is one nucleotide away. The rearrangement links TRBV5-5 to TRBJ1-2; D ambiguous. The CDR3 has 15 amino acids. CDR1 SGHKS and CDR2 YYEKEE come from the germline V gene (reference sequence). The CDR3 is CAGSLLGRPNYGYTF. As DNA, the CDR3 is TGTGCCGGCAGCTTGCTGGGCAGGCCTAACTATGGCTACACCTTC. Based on the CDR3 plus reference TRBV5-5 and TRBJ1-2, the full variable domain is DAGVTQSPTHLIKTRGQQVTLRCSPISGHKSVSWYQQVLGQGPQFIFQYYEKEERGRGNFPDRFSARQFPNYSSELNVNALLLGDSALYLCAGSLLGRPNYGYTFGSGTRLTVV.

J is TRBJ1-3 and V is TRBV10-3, with 8 bases identical to TRBD1. Germline CDR1 reads ENHRY; CDR2 reads SYGVKD. V dropped 7 bases and J dropped 4; count of bases not matched to a gene: 6. The CDR3 spans 14 residues. CDR3: CAINSGGTGNTIYF. CDR3 nucleotide sequence: TGTGCCATCAACTCAGGGGGCACAGGAAACACCATATATTTT.

The J gene is TRBJ1-2, the V gene TRBV29-1; 7 positions match TRBD1. This CDR3 is 14 amino acids long. Per the germline V gene, CDR1 is SQVTM and CDR2 is ANQGSEA. Unmatched junction bases numbered 11, after V lost 8 bases and J lost 2 bases. The CDR3 DNA reads TGCAGCCTGCGTGAGGGGGCGTCCAACTATGGCTACACCTTC. Protein sequence: CSLREGASNYGYTF.

Concerning this clonotype itself: The conserved closing phenylalanine or tryptophan is absent in this CDR3, likely reflecting a read error. The chain joins TRBV7-2 to TRBJ2-7, with D perhaps TRBD2 (5 bases). The germline CDR1 and CDR2 sequences are SGHTA and FQGNSA. The CDR3 is 16 residues long. The DNA for the CDR3 is TGCGCCAGCAGCCCGCACCCGGGGTTACGTGGCTACGAGCAGTACTCC. Its protein is CASSPHPGLRGYEQYS.

The sample holds many counts of this clonotype. V gene TRBV7-9 combines with J gene TRBJ2-3; TRBD2 matches 7 bases. With 6 bases clipped from V and 0 bases from J, the junction kept 6 bases outside the gene matches. This CDR3 is built from 15 residues. The germline V gene encodes CDR1 SEHNR and CDR2 FQNEAQ (reference sequence). CDR3 nucleotide sequence: TGTGCCAGCAGTCCACTAGCGCCGAGCACAGATACGCAGTATTTT. Its translation is CASSPLAPSTDTQYF.

The chain carries TRBV25-1 and TRBJ1-1, with D perhaps TRBD1 (5 bases). Germline assignment: CDR1 MGHDK and CDR2 SYGVNS. This CDR3 spans 12 amino acids. Trimming pared 8 bases from V and 5 bases from J, leaving 12 bases between. The CDR3 sequence is CASQGGATEAFF. The CDR3 DNA reads as TGTGCCAGCCAGGGAGGGGCAACTGAAGCTTTCTTT.

The chain joins TRBV7-3 to TRBJ2-2, with 9 bases that match TRBD2. CDR3 length: 16 residues. The ends lost 2 bases at V and 3 bases at J; junction bases unmatched: 4. Germline assignment: CDR1 SGHTA and CDR2 FQGTGA. The CDR3 here is CASSLVPSGDTGELFF. The DNA of the CDR3 is TGTGCCAGCAGCTTAGTGCCTAGCGGGGACACCGGGGAGCTGTTTTTT.

The J gene is TRBJ2-5, the V gene TRBV15, with 12 bases lining up with TRBD1. The CDR3 is 16 amino acids. Trimming removed 3 bases from V and 0 bases from J; junction bases left unmatched: 2. In germline, CDR1 is LNHNV, CDR2 YYDKDF (reference sequence). For the CDR3, the DNA is TGTGCCACCAGCAGTCGGGACAGGGGGCACCAAGAGACCCAGTACTTC. Translated, it gives CATSSRDRGHQETQYF. The complete variable domain, with remaining parts taken from reference TRBV15 and TRBJ2-5, reads DAMVIQNPRYQVTQFGKPVTLSCSQTLNHNVMYWYQQKSSQAPKLLFHYYDKDFNNEADTPDNFQSRRPNTSFCFLDIRSPGLGDTAMYLCATSSRDRGHQETQYFGPGTRLLVL.

This clonotype was counted a single time. The rearrangement links TRBV19 to TRBJ1-4, with D unresolved. From germline, CDR1 is LNHDA and CDR2 SQIVND (reference sequence). The CDR3 covers 15 residues. V lost 5 bases and J 3 bases, leaving 13 bases between the germline ends. CDR3 sequence: CASSQLGSANEKLFF. The CDR3 nucleotides are TGTGCCAGTAGTCAACTAGGGTCGGCTAATGAAAAACTGTTTTTT.

This chain uses TRBV7-8 with TRBJ2-5; 11 nucleotides agree with TRBD2. The CDR3 has 15 residues. Germline V gene data show CDR1 as SGHVS and CDR2 as FQNEAQ. V shed 3 bases, J shed 6 bases, and the junction held 6 bases outside the gene matches. The CDR3 sequence is CASSFSGRAGQTQYF. CDR3 nucleotide sequence: TGTGCCAGCAGCTTTAGCGGGAGGGCCGGGCAGACCCAGTACTTC.

This clonotype was detected only a few times. V is TRBV7-9 and J is TRBJ1-5, with a weak D call TRBD1 (5 bases). V was shortened by 5 bases and J by 2 bases, with 13 bases between the two germline ends. Germline lookup yields CDR1 SEHNR and CDR2 FQNEAQ (reference sequence). The CDR3 loop spans 15 amino acids. The CDR3 region is CASSQETACNQPQHF. The DNA for the CDR3 is TGTGCCAGCAGCCAAGAGACAGCGTGCAATCAGCCCCAGCATTTT.

This clonotype was counted between two and nine times. This rearrangement joins TRBV25-1 to TRBJ2-7; tentatively, D is TRBD1 (5 bases). The V end lost 7 bases, the J end lost 5 bases, and 9 bases lay between the germline ends. This CDR3 region has 11 residues. CDR1 MGHDK and CDR2 SYGVNS come from the germline V gene. In nucleotides, the CDR3 is TGTGCCAGCACCCAAGGGGACGAGCAGTACTTC. It specifies CASTQGDEQYF.

The chain couples TRBV20-1 to TRBJ1-5; D is uncertain. The CDR3 loop spans 12 amino acids. Germline CDR1 is DFQATT and CDR2 is SNEGSKA (reference sequence). CDR3 amino acids: CSPQVGNQPQHF. The CDR3 nucleotides are TGCAGCCCCCAGGTGGGAAATCAGCCCCAGCATTTT.

This clonotype was observed at least ten times. This chain links TRBV5-5 with TRBJ1-1; D perhaps matches TRBD1 (6 bases). Germline CDR1 and CDR2: SGHKS and YYEKEE (reference sequence). Trimming shortened V by 4 bases and J by 4 bases, and 26 bases separated the two germline ends. CDR3 size: 18 residues. The CDR3 DNA reads as TGTGCCAGCAGCCCGATTTTTTTTACAGGGAGGGGGGGCACTGAAGCTTTCTTT. Translating gives CASSPIFFTGRGGTEAFF.

The CDR3 sequence is CASMGGGFNQPQHF. The CDR3 coding sequence is TGTGCCAGTATGGGGGGAGGCTTCAATCAGCCCCAGCATTTT. The rearrangement links TRBV19 to TRBJ1-5, with a weak D call TRBD1 (5 bases). V dropped 7 bases and J dropped 3 bases, with 13 bases sitting between them. Germline V lookup: CDR1 LNHDA, CDR2 SQIVND (reference sequence). This CDR3 is 14 amino acids long.

The table lists this clonotype with many counts. This rearrangement joins TRBV10-1 to TRBJ2-5, with TRBD2 as a possible D gene (5 bases). This CDR3 contains 13 residues. Between the trimmed V and J ends, which lost 4 bases and 7 bases, there was a span of 13 bases. Germline CDR1 WNHNN, CDR2 SYGVQD (reference sequence). Here the CDR3 DNA reads TGCGCCAGCAGTGTCGACTCTCGGGGGACCCAGTACTTC. This encodes CASSVDSRGTQYF.

A remark on this clonotype: A junction boundary mismatches the germline segment, possibly from a read error. V gene TRBV24-1 combines with J gene TRBJ2-5; tentatively, D is TRBD2 (6 bases). Germline CDR1 is KGHDR and CDR2 is SFDVKD. The CDR3 sequence is 13 residues long. CDR3 residues: CAISAGSGETQYF. The DNA of the CDR3 is TGTGCCATCAGTGCCGGGAGTGGGGAGACCCAGTACTTC.